These 22 T cell receptor beta chains were all obtained from the same sample, sequenced in a study of T-cell reconstitution after alpha-beta-depleted transplantation in children. During its preparation, the TCRbeta library received unique molecular identifiers. From the PCR reads, TCRdb called clonotypes with MiXCR, one entry per CDR3 protein. The data contain about 200,000 distinct CDR3 sequences, approximately 15% of them seen just once; the ten biggest clones take up roughly an eighth. The sample consisted of PBMCs from the stem cell graft donor, taken from the stem cell graft. The origin of the receptors is a human donor who donated a stem cell graft to a child with acute lymphoblastic leukemia.

This clonotype was counted many times. This CDR3 reads CASSGRVWGIQETQYF. The CDR3, as DNA: TGTGCCAGCAGTGGGAGGGTTTGGGGTATCCAAGAGACCCAGTACTTC. The chain links TRBV25-1 to TRBJ2-5; tentative D call: TRBD2 (6 bases). Germline V lookup: CDR1 MGHDK, CDR2 SYGVNS. The CDR3 consists of 16 residues. Trimming stripped 4 bases from V and 1 base from J, with 16 bases between.

This clonotype has just a few counts. The chain carries TRBV12-3 or TRBV12-4 and TRBJ2-2, with 7 bases fitting TRBD2. V shed 6 bases, J shed 6 bases, and the junction held 16 bases outside the gene matches. This CDR3 spans 17 amino acids. The CDR3 loop is CASSPWGEGRMAGELFF. In DNA form, the CDR3 reads TGTGCCAGCAGCCCCTGGGGGGAGGGGAGGATGGCCGGGGAGCTGTTTTTT.

The sample holds many counts of this clonotype. The chain recombines TRBV12-3 or TRBV12-4 with TRBJ2-4, with D perhaps matching TRBD1 or TRBD2 (5 bases each). The CDR3 length is 17 residues. The ends were cut back, 4 bases at V and 0 bases at J, with 16 bases in the middle. The CDR3 sequence: CASSSRGGLLAKNIQYF. Here the CDR3 DNA reads TGTGCCAGCAGTTCAAGGGGCGGACTTTTAGCCAAAAACATTCAGTACTTC.

This clonotype was counted only a few times. J is TRBJ2-1 and V is TRBV5-5, with 7 bases aligning to TRBD1. CDR3 size: 18 residues. Trimming took 3 bases from V and 1 from J; bases not matched to a gene: 13. Germline V gene lookup returns CDR1 SGHKS and CDR2 YYEKEE (reference sequence). CDR3 loop: CASSYDRALFPSYNEQFF. DNA of the CDR3: TGTGCCAGCAGCTACGACAGGGCCCTATTCCCATCCTACAATGAGCAGTTCTTC. The complete variable domain, with remaining parts taken from reference TRBV5-5 and TRBJ2-1, reads DAGVTQSPTHLIKTRGQQVTLRCSPISGHKSVSWYQQVLGQGPQFIFQYYEKEERGRGNFPDRFSARQFPNYSSELNVNALLLGDSALYLCASSYDRALFPSYNEQFFGPGTRLTVL.

This clonotype was detected ten times or more. The rearrangement joins TRBV27 to TRBJ2-7; TRBD2 aligns across 9 bases. The CDR3 loop spans 14 amino acids. J lost 10 bases, V lost 6 bases, and 13 bases had no gene match. CDR1 and CDR2 (germline): MNHEY, SMNVEV (reference sequence). As DNA, the CDR3 is TGTGCCAGCAGAGGAAAACTAGCGGGTGGTCTTCAGTACTTC. It specifies CASRGKLAGGLQYF.

Many counts were recorded for this clonotype. The chain couples TRBV29-1 to TRBJ2-5, with a tentative D call TRBD1 (5 bases). V dropped 0 bases and J dropped 5 bases, with 10 bases sitting between them. CDR1 and CDR2 (germline): SQVTM, ANQGSEA. This CDR3 comprises 13 residues. CDR3 loop: CSVEERQRETQYF. The CDR3 DNA is TGCAGCGTTGAAGAGAGACAGAGGGAGACCCAGTACTTC.

This clonotype was detected many times. The chain carries TRBV12-3 or TRBV12-4 and TRBJ2-7; D is perhaps TRBD2 (6 bases). The CDR3 spans 14 residues. The V end was cut by 8 bases, the J end by 0 bases, with 14 bases between. The CDR3 loop reads CASSREASSYEQYF. The CDR3 DNA reads as TGTGCCAGCTCGAGGGAGGCCAGCTCCTACGAGCAGTACTTC.

This clonotype was seen at least ten times. The chain carries TRBV5-1 and TRBJ2-6, with D possibly being TRBD2 (6 bases). The CDR3 length is 18 residues. V was cut by 7 bases and J by 0 bases, with 20 bases left in between. CDR1 SGHRS and CDR2 YFSETQ come from the germline V gene. The CDR3, as DNA: TGCGCCAGCGACGGGAGCAAACCGGCGCCCTCTGGGGCCAACGTCCTGACTTTC. This encodes CASDGSKPAPSGANVLTF.

This clonotype showed up many times. This chain joins TRBV28 and TRBJ2-1; the match to TRBD2 covers 11 bases. This CDR3 region has 16 residues. J lost 9 bases, V lost 6 bases, and 13 bases had no gene match. CDR1 and CDR2 from the germline V gene are MDHEN and SYDVKM. This CDR3 reads CASSILTLAGDSEQFF. In DNA, the CDR3 is TGTGCCAGCAGCATTTTAACACTAGCGGGAGACTCTGAGCAGTTCTTC.

This clonotype has a count of ten or more. V gene TRBV5-1 combines with J gene TRBJ1-5, with D hard to call. CDR3 size: 13 residues. Germline values: CDR1 SGHRS, CDR2 YFSETQ. V lost 0 bases to trimming and J lost 3 bases, with 4 bases between them. The CDR3 reads CASSLGINQPQHF. The CDR3 nucleotides read TGCGCCAGCAGCTTGGGAATCAATCAGCCCCAGCATTTT.

Details on this clonotype: A much larger clone lies a single base off, so this may be a read error. The conserved final phenylalanine or tryptophan is absent from the CDR3, which likely points to a read error. The V and J genes are TRBV5-1 and TRBJ2-3; D perhaps matches TRBD1 (6 bases). CDR1 and CDR2 from the germline V gene are SGHRS and YFSETQ. The CDR3 covers 16 residues. Trimming left V 4 bases short and J 2 bases short, with 17 bases between. DNA of the CDR3: TGCGCCAGCAGCCCCCGGACAGCGACAGTCACAGATACGCAGTATTCT. It specifies CASSPRTATVTDTQYS.

This clonotype was counted ten times or more. The rearrangement uses TRBV12-3 or TRBV12-4 and TRBJ2-4; 7 nucleotides align to TRBD2. This CDR3 region has 13 residues. The J segment lost 4 bases and the V segment lost 3 bases, leaving 0 bases of the junction unmatched. CDR3 in DNA: TGTGCCAGCAGTTTCGGGGGGAAAAACATTCAGTACTTC. Residues: CASSFGGKNIQYF.

This clonotype was picked up many times. The gene calls are TRBV10-3 and TRBJ1-1; unclear D gene. V was trimmed by 0 bases and J by 4 bases, leaving 6 bases between them. Germline CDR1 is ENHRY and CDR2 is SYGVKD. The CDR3 runs to 13 residues. CDR3 sequence reads: CAISESDPTEAFF. In nucleotides, the CDR3 is TGTGCCATCAGTGAGTCGGATCCCACTGAAGCTTTCTTT.

The chain couples TRBV12-3 or TRBV12-4 to TRBJ2-1; D might be TRBD2 (5 bases). The CDR3 is 12 residues long. Trimming shortened V by 6 bases and J by 8 bases, and 11 bases separated the two germline ends. CDR3 residues: CASRVRADEQFF. CDR3 bases: TGTGCCAGCAGAGTTCGAGCGGATGAGCAGTTCTTC.

The chain recombines TRBV5-1 with TRBJ2-6; weak D call: TRBD1 (5 bases). Per the germline V gene, CDR1 is SGHRS and CDR2 is YFSETQ. Trimming removed 4 bases from V and 0 bases from J, with 11 bases in between. The CDR3 runs 16 residues. The CDR3: CASSPRGNSGANVLTF. The CDR3, as DNA: TGCGCCAGCAGCCCAAGGGGCAACTCTGGGGCCAACGTCCTGACTTTC.

The rearrangement uses TRBV5-1 and TRBJ2-1, with 7 positions matching TRBD2. The CDR3 sequence is 15 residues long. Germline V gene sequence: CDR1 SGHRS, CDR2 YFSETQ. The V segment lost 4 bases and the J segment 5 bases; nucleotides outside the gene matches: 9. The CDR3 coding sequence is TGCGCCAGCAGCCCGAGGACTAGTACTGACAATGAGCAGTTCTTC. Residues: CASSPRTSTDNEQFF.

This clonotype was counted ten times or more. This rearrangement joins TRBV6-5 to TRBJ2-3; 7 nucleotides line up with TRBD2. The CDR3 contains 18 residues. Germline lookup yields CDR1 MNHEY and CDR2 SVGAGI. V was pared by 2 bases and J by 1 base, with 12 bases of the junction left unmatched. In DNA, the CDR3 is TGTGCCAGCAGTTACGTCGTGTTCGCGGGGAGGGGCACAGATACGCAGTATTTT. Translated, it gives CASSYVVFAGRGTDTQYF.

In its sample, this clonotype was seen many times. V usage is TRBV30 and J usage is TRBJ2-1; 9 positions match TRBD2. V was pared by 0 bases and J by 8 bases, with 5 bases of the junction left unmatched. The germline CDR1 and CDR2 sequences are GTSNPN and SVGIG (reference sequence). CDR3 size: 14 residues. The CDR3 is CAWSVESGRYEQFF. The CDR3 DNA reads TGTGCCTGGAGTGTTGAAAGCGGGAGGTATGAGCAGTTCTTC.

A word on this clonotype: A read error may explain this, as a much larger clone is one base away. This rearrangement joins TRBV5-1 to TRBJ2-2, with TRBD1 as a possible D gene (6 bases). CDR3 size: 16 residues. CDR1 is SGHRS, CDR2 YFSETQ, per germline. The CDR3 loop is CASGLRQAANTGELFF. In DNA form, the CDR3 reads TGCGCCAGCGGCTTGCGACAGGCCGCGAACACCGGGGAGCTGTTTTTT.

V gene TRBV20-1 combines with J gene TRBJ2-1, with 7 positions matching TRBD2. V gave up 0 bases and J gave up 4 bases; unmatched junction bases: 15. Germline CDR1 DFQATT, CDR2 SNEGSKA (reference sequence). The CDR3 is 18 amino acids. In DNA form, the CDR3 reads TGCAGTGCTAGAGATCATGGTAGCGGGTTTAAGGGGTACAATGAGCAGTTCTTC. Protein sequence: CSARDHGSGFKGYNEQFF.

This clonotype was detected many times. V gene TRBV5-4 combines with J gene TRBJ2-5; D is ambiguous. The CDR3 loop spans 14 amino acids. Germline V lookup: CDR1 SGHNT, CDR2 YYREEE (reference sequence). V dropped 0 bases and J dropped 0 bases, with 6 bases sitting between them. The DNA of the CDR3 is TGTGCCAGCAGCTTGGCTGGCGACCAAGAGACCCAGTACTTC. Translating it yields CASSLAGDQETQYF. Using reference TRBV5-4 and TRBJ2-5 for the parts outside the CDR3, the full variable domain is ETGVTQSPTHLIKTRGQQVTLRCSSQSGHNTVSWYQQALGQGPQFIFQYYREEENGRGNFPPRFSGLQFPNYSSELNVNALELDDSALYLCASSLAGDQETQYFGPGTRLLVL.

This rearrangement joins TRBV7-8 to TRBJ1-1; no definite D call. CDR3 size: 15 residues. Germline CDR1 SGHVS, CDR2 FQNEAQ. Trimming took 2 bases from V and 0 from J, leaving 10 bases between them. The CDR3 DNA is TGTGCCAGCAGCTTATACGGAGCTATGAACACTGAAGCTTTCTTT. Translation: CASSLYGAMNTEAFF. Full variable domain (outside the CDR3, taken from reference TRBV7-8 and TRBJ1-1): GAGVSQSPRYKVAKRGQDVALRCDPISGHVSLFWYQQALGQGPEFLTYFQNEAQLDKSGLPSDRFFAERPEGSVSTLKIQRTQQEDSAVYLCASSLYGAMNTEAFFGQGTRLTVV.